One sample yielded the 28 T cell receptor beta chains listed below, sequenced in a study of liver allograft versus peripheral blood T cells. Overall study: T cell receptor repertoires in transplanted livers were compared with those in recipients' peripheral blood.

Via MiXCR, TCRdb re-called the reads, giving one row per CDR3 protein. The sample gives 7,000 to 10,000 distinct CDR3 sequences, roughly 20% of which show up once; roughly 5% is in the top ten. The receptors originated from a human patient who had a liver transplant. These T cells may partly come from the graft donor.

This clonotype was counted once. This may arise from a read error, as a much more abundant clone is one base away. The rearrangement joins TRBV19 to TRBJ2-3; D ambiguous. The CDR3 length is 14 residues. Per the germline V gene, CDR1 is LNHDA and CDR2 is SQIVND (reference sequence). CDR3 DNA: TGTACCAGTAGCCTCAGAGAGAGCACAGATACGCAGTATTTT. It specifies CTSSLRESTDTQYF. Supplemented by reference TRBV19 and TRBJ2-3, the full variable domain reads DGGITQSPKYLFRKEGQNVTLSCEQNLNHDAMYWYRQDPGQGLRLIYYSQIVNDFQKGDIAEGYSVSREKKESFPLTVTSAQKNPTAFYLCTSSLRESTDTQYFGPGTRLTVL.

V gene TRBV28 combines with J gene TRBJ1-1; 9 nucleotides line up with TRBD1. The trim removed 6 bases at V and 4 bases at J, leaving 6 bases unmatched. The CDR3 totals 14 residues. Germline CDR1 reads MDHEN; CDR2 reads SYDVKM. The CDR3 here is CASRTGGWGTEAFF. CDR3 sequence (DNA): TGTGCCAGCAGAACAGGGGGCTGGGGCACTGAAGCTTTCTTT.

In its sample, this clonotype was seen a few times. V gene TRBV7-3 combines with J gene TRBJ2-3; D is undetermined. CDR1 is SGHTA and CDR2 is FQGTGA in the germline V gene. Trimming shortened V by 5 bases and J by 2 bases, and 11 bases separated the two germline ends. The CDR3 totals 14 residues. The CDR3 loop reads CASSPGRPTDTQYF. As DNA, the CDR3 is TGTGCCAGCAGCCCTGGAAGACCCACAGATACGCAGTATTTT. The variable domain in full, completed from reference TRBV7-3 and TRBJ2-3, reads GAGVSQTPSNKVTEKGKYVELRCDPISGHTALYWYRQSLGQGPEFLIYFQGTGAADDSGLPNDRFFAVRPEGSVSTLKIQRTERGDSAVYLCASSPGRPTDTQYFGPGTRLTVL.

This chain's CDR3 is CASTGRHQQPQHF. The CDR3 region has the DNA TGTGCCAGCACCGGGAGGCACCAGCAGCCCCAGCATTTT. V gene TRBV6-6 combines with J gene TRBJ1-5; D not certain. Germline V lookup: CDR1 MNHNY, CDR2 SVGAGI (reference sequence). Deletions cut 7 bases from V and 7 bases from J, with 14 bases between. This CDR3 has 13 amino acids.

This clonotype was observed at least ten times. The chain combines TRBV27 with TRBJ1-2, with 7 positions matching TRBD1. Germline V gives CDR1 MNHEY, CDR2 SMNVEV (reference sequence). J lost 2 bases, V lost 2 bases, and 8 bases had no gene match. This CDR3 region has 16 residues. CDR3 DNA: TGTGCCAGCAGTTTAGTACAGGGGAGCAGGAACTATGGCTACACCTTC. Amino acids: CASSLVQGSRNYGYTF.

This chain connects TRBV28 to TRBJ2-1; 9 nucleotides match TRBD1. After removal of 6 bases from V and 1 base from J, the junction contained 10 bases not matched to a gene. CDR3 length equals 17 residues. The V gene's germline CDR1 is MDHEN and CDR2 SYDVKM. The CDR3 region is CASRGAGQGRSYNEQFF. The CDR3 DNA follows: TGTGCCAGCAGAGGGGCGGGACAGGGTCGATCCTACAATGAGCAGTTCTTC.

The V and J genes are TRBV5-4 and TRBJ1-4; D gene ambiguous. Trimming cost V 4 bases and J 0 bases, with 10 bases left between them. Per germline, CDR1 SGHNT and CDR2 YYREEE (reference sequence). The CDR3 runs to 15 residues. The DNA of the CDR3 is TGTGCCAGCAGCCCAGGCGGGACAACTAATGAAAAACTGTTTTTT. This gives the protein CASSPGGTTNEKLFF.

This clonotype is categorized as medium-sized. The rearrangement joins TRBV29-1 to TRBJ2-6; D ambiguous. CDR3 length: 14 residues. Germline V gene lookup returns CDR1 SQVTM and CDR2 ANQGSEA. V was cut by 3 bases and J by 2 bases, with 8 bases left in between. CDR3: CSVEWVAGANVLTF. The CDR3 DNA sequence: TGCAGCGTTGAGTGGGTAGCTGGGGCCAACGTCCTGACTTTC.

The chain carries TRBV5-6 and TRBJ1-5; D not certain. Trimming pared 4 bases from V and 2 bases from J, leaving 10 bases between. Germline values: CDR1 SGHDT, CDR2 YYEEEE. This CDR3 region has 14 residues. Here the CDR3 reads CASSRGRGNQPQHF. In nucleotides, the CDR3 is TGTGCCAGCAGCCGCGGGCGGGGCAATCAGCCCCAGCATTTT.

This chain joins TRBV5-6 and TRBJ2-5, with 7 bases aligning to TRBD1. This CDR3 is built from 14 residues. Trimming cost V 4 bases and J 5 bases; bases outside gene matches: 8. CDR1 SGHDT and CDR2 YYEEEE come from the germline V gene. The CDR3 bases are TGTGCCAGCAGCGCACCCACAGGGGTGGAGACCCAGTACTTC. Translating gives CASSAPTGVETQYF. Complete variable domain (other parts from reference TRBV5-6 and TRBJ2-5): DAGVTQSPTHLIKTRGQQVTLRCSPKSGHDTVSWYQQALGQGPQFIFQYYEEEERQRGNFPDRFSGHQFPNYSSELNVNALLLGDSALYLCASSAPTGVETQYFGPGTRLLVL.

This clonotype turned up a few times. DNA of the CDR3: TGTGCCAGCTCACCCGAGGACAAATTTCAAACTCTTAGCAATCAGCCCCAGCATTTT. The encoded protein is CASSPEDKFQTLSNQPQHF. The chain is built from TRBV18 and TRBJ1-5, with a tentative D call TRBD1 (5 bases). CDR1 is KGHSH and CDR2 is LQKENI in the germline V gene. Trimming shortened V by 3 bases and J by 0 bases, and 21 bases separated the two germline ends. This CDR3 has 19 residues.

By share, this clonotype counts as medium-sized. The chain is built from TRBV6-6 and TRBJ2-1; tentative D call: TRBD2 (7 bases). The CDR3 runs 16 residues. V was clipped by 8 bases and J by 4 bases, with 21 bases between them. Germline-derived CDR1 and CDR2 are MNHNY and SVGAGI (reference sequence). CDR3 sequence reads: CASLGGGALRYNEQFF. The DNA of the CDR3 is TGTGCCAGCCTAGGGGGGGGTGCCCTTAGGTACAATGAGCAGTTCTTC.

J is TRBJ2-5 and V is TRBV7-4, with a tentative D call TRBD2 (6 bases). The CDR3 length is 13 residues. V gave up 6 bases and J gave up 4 bases, with 12 bases separating them. Germline-derived CDR1 and CDR2 are SGHVT and SQSDAQ. CDR3 sequence: CASSLNSGETQYF. CDR3 nucleotide sequence: TGTGCCAGCAGTCTCAATAGCGGAGAGACCCAGTACTTC.

This clonotype was recorded at least ten times. The rearrangement links TRBV6-1 to TRBJ2-7; D is perhaps TRBD2 (5 bases). The CDR3 sequence is 15 residues long. Trimming took 7 bases from V and 3 from J, leaving 19 bases between them. CDR1 and CDR2 (germline): MNHNS, SASEGT. CDR3 sequence (DNA): TGTGCCAGCAACCACCCCGGAGGAACGATCTACGAGCAGTACTTC. Protein product: CASNHPGGTIYEQYF.

The V gene is TRBV12-3 or TRBV12-4, the J gene TRBJ1-1; 7 positions agree with TRBD1. The CDR3 has 14 residues. J was trimmed by 1 base and V by 6 bases; bases with no gene match: 5. The CDR3 DNA is TGTGCCAGCAGACGGGACAGCGCGAACACTGAAGCTTTCTTT. It specifies CASRRDSANTEAFF.

This clonotype was counted at least ten times. The CDR3 sequence: CATSETGLEQYF. CDR3 DNA: TGTGCCACCAGTGAGACAGGGCTCGAGCAGTACTTC. This chain connects TRBV24-1 to TRBJ2-7; 7 bases map to TRBD1. The germline V gene has CDR1 KGHDR and CDR2 SFDVKD. V gave up 4 bases and J gave up 6 bases; unmatched junction bases: 2. The CDR3 runs 12 residues.

This clonotype is categorized as medium-sized. The chain is built from TRBV24-1 and TRBJ1-2; 11 nucleotides match TRBD1. The CDR3 totals 16 residues. Germline lookup yields CDR1 KGHDR and CDR2 SFDVKD. V gave up 2 bases and J gave up 7 bases; unmatched junction bases: 8. The CDR3 coding sequence is TGTGCCACCAGTGATTCCTCTGGGACAGGGGGTTTTGGCTACACCTTC. Translation gives CATSDSSGTGGFGYTF.

This clonotype was counted many times. This chain uses TRBV7-9 with TRBJ2-3; 7 bases align to TRBD1. V dropped 5 bases and J dropped 1; count of bases not matched to a gene: 3. Per the germline V gene, CDR1 is SEHNR and CDR2 is FQNEAQ (reference sequence). The CDR3 is 14 amino acids. CDR3 loop: CASSPDRGTDTQYF. The CDR3 bases are TGTGCCAGCAGCCCCGACAGGGGCACAGATACGCAGTATTTT.

The genes are TRBV12-3 or TRBV12-4 and TRBJ1-2, with 8 nucleotides matching TRBD1. Trimming took 6 bases from V and 0 from J; bases not matched to a gene: 3. The CDR3 loop spans 14 amino acids. This CDR3 reads CASRGQAANYGYTF. The CDR3 nucleotides are TGTGCCAGCAGGGGACAGGCTGCTAACTATGGCTACACCTTC.

By share, this clonotype counts as medium-sized. V gene TRBV18 combines with J gene TRBJ1-6, with D possibly matching TRBD1 (5 bases). Per the germline V gene, CDR1 is KGHSH and CDR2 is LQKENI. V lost 4 bases to trimming and J lost 0 bases, with 13 bases between them. The CDR3 covers 17 residues. The CDR3 DNA reads as TGTGCCAGCTCACTTCAGGGAGGGAGCTCCTATAATTCACCCCTCCACTTT. Its protein product is CASSLQGGSSYNSPLHF.

The chain carries TRBV30 and TRBJ1-5, with a weak D call TRBD1 (5 bases). Germline lookup yields CDR1 GTSNPN and CDR2 SVGIG (reference sequence). The CDR3 is 13 amino acids. V lost 2 bases and J lost 4, with 9 bases in between. This chain's CDR3 is CAWSLAGNQPQHF. The CDR3 DNA sequence: TGTGCCTGGAGTCTCGCAGGGAATCAGCCCCAGCATTTT.

By share of the sample, this clonotype is medium-sized. V gene TRBV19 combines with J gene TRBJ1-4; weak D call: TRBD1 (6 bases). The V and J ends lost 7 bases and 5 bases respectively, with 14 bases between them. This CDR3 region has 14 residues. Germline CDR1 and CDR2: LNHDA and SQIVND (reference sequence). Written as DNA, the CDR3 is TGTGCCAGTACAGAGACAGGTGTCAATGAAAAACTGTTTTTT. Translated: CASTETGVNEKLFF.

The V gene is TRBV6-5, the J gene TRBJ2-3, with 8 bases fitting TRBD1. Unmatched junction bases numbered 6, after V lost 6 bases and J lost 1 base. The length of the CDR3 is 15 residues. The germline V gene has CDR1 MNHEY and CDR2 SVGAGI. CDR3 coding DNA: TGTGCCAGCAGGCCCCCGGGACAGGGCACAGATACGCAGTATTTT. Translated: CASRPPGQGTDTQYF.

This clonotype is labeled medium-sized. The J gene is TRBJ2-7, the V gene TRBV6-5; unclear D gene. Germline CDR1 MNHEY, CDR2 SVGAGI. The V and J ends lost 6 bases and 7 bases respectively, with 22 bases between them. This CDR3 is 15 amino acids long. The CDR3 spells CASRTSRVRIGEQYF. The CDR3 DNA is TGTGCCAGCAGAACCTCTCGCGTCCGGATCGGGGAGCAGTACTTC.

In its sample, this clonotype ranks as medium-sized. The chain joins TRBV29-1 to TRBJ2-2, with TRBD2 matching 11 bases. V gave up 7 bases and J gave up 4 bases; unmatched junction bases: 11. This CDR3 is 16 amino acids long. Germline V lookup: CDR1 SQVTM, CDR2 ANQGSEA. The CDR3 reads CSDDHGTSGSTGELFF. The CDR3 nucleotides are TGCAGCGATGACCATGGGACTAGCGGATCCACCGGGGAGCTGTTTTTT.

This clonotype was found many times. This chain connects TRBV19 to TRBJ2-7; no definite D call. The CDR3 length is 15 residues. Germline lookup yields CDR1 LNHDA and CDR2 SQIVND (reference sequence). Trimming pared 0 bases from V and 4 bases from J, leaving 13 bases between. Here the CDR3 reads CASSIDPSHLYEQYF. CDR3 DNA sequence: TGTGCCAGTAGTATAGATCCGAGCCACCTTTACGAGCAGTACTTC.

The sample holds many counts of this clonotype. The chain uses TRBV7-9 and TRBJ1-2; 8 nucleotides agree with TRBD1. CDR3 length: 14 residues. Germline V CDR1 and CDR2: SEHNR, FQNEAQ (reference sequence). Trimming at V came to 6 bases and at J to 8 bases, leaving 11 bases not matched to a gene. For the CDR3, the DNA is TGTGCCAGCAGTCCAGGGACAGGAGAACGGGGCTACACCTTC. Residues: CASSPGTGERGYTF.

Within the sample, this clonotype is medium-sized. J is TRBJ2-1 and V is TRBV5-4; D may be TRBD2 (6 bases). Germline loops: CDR1 SGHNT, CDR2 YYREEE (reference sequence). The ends were cut back, 0 bases at V and 1 base at J, with 8 bases in the middle. The CDR3 consists of 15 residues. For the CDR3, the DNA is TGTGCCAGCAGCTTGGGCGGGACTTCCTACAATGAGCAGTTCTTC. It specifies CASSLGGTSYNEQFF.